This is a list of T cell receptor beta chains from one sample in a study of blood T cell repertoires in COVID-19. The assay was immunoSEQ multiplex PCR, and TCRdb's table has in-frame clones only and misses some. The sample has roughly 260,000 clones, about 87% seen once. The specimen sequenced was PBMCs or T cells enriched from blood (not recorded which). The receptor source for this set is a woman between 25 and 40 years old with acute COVID-19. Both conserved end residues are part of each CDR3. Each record gives: clone size, J gene, D gene, V gene, CDR3 protein. D genes are given only for firm matches. Rows give clone size only sometimes, using once, few, many, or a class for an expanded clone.

clone_size: NA; j_call: TRBJ1-6; d_call: NA; v_call: TRBV7-9; cdr3_aa: CASSLERSYNSPLHF
clone_size: NA; j_call: TRBJ2-1; d_call: TRBD2; v_call: TRBV6-6; cdr3_aa: CATEAGESNEQFF
clone_size: NA; j_call: TRBJ1-1; d_call: NA; v_call: TRBV11-2; cdr3_aa: CASSLQDKEAFF
clone_size: once; j_call: TRBJ2-2; d_call: NA; v_call: TRBV18; cdr3_aa: CASSPLSQGPGELFF
clone_size: NA; j_call: TRBJ1-2; d_call: NA; v_call: TRBV19; cdr3_aa: CASSIWGSGGYTF
clone_size: once; j_call: TRBJ2-1; d_call: TRBD2; v_call: TRBV5-6; cdr3_aa: CASSPMIAGRYNEQFF
clone_size: NA; j_call: TRBJ1-1; d_call: TRBD1; v_call: TRBV30; cdr3_aa: CAWSVDRVPAFF
clone_size: NA; j_call: TRBJ1-4; d_call: NA; v_call: TRBV10-1; cdr3_aa: CASSVKGVYEKLFF
clone_size: NA; j_call: TRBJ2-2; d_call: NA; v_call: TRBV25-1; cdr3_aa: CASSSRWGANTGELFF
clone_size: NA; j_call: TRBJ2-4; d_call: NA; v_call: TRBV2; cdr3_aa: CASSERGSWDIQYF
clone_size: NA; j_call: TRBJ2-7; d_call: NA; v_call: TRBV10-2; cdr3_aa: CASSERGELSEQYF
clone_size: NA; j_call: TRBJ1-1; d_call: NA; v_call: TRBV10-1; cdr3_aa: CASTQDLHTEAFF
clone_size: once; j_call: TRBJ1-1; d_call: NA; v_call: TRBV6-5; cdr3_aa: CASRLQGGGTEAFF
clone_size: NA; j_call: TRBJ2-7; d_call: NA; v_call: TRBV29-1; cdr3_aa: CSVCYRDKEGYEQYF
clone_size: NA; j_call: TRBJ2-5; d_call: TRBD2; v_call: TRBV4-1; cdr3_aa: CASSPRTSRETQYF
clone_size: NA; j_call: TRBJ2-2; d_call: NA; v_call: TRBV10-3; cdr3_aa: CAISESGTLTGELFF
clone_size: NA; j_call: TRBJ2-1; d_call: TRBD2; v_call: TRBV27; cdr3_aa: CASSLSSGGAANEQFF
clone_size: NA; j_call: TRBJ2-7; d_call: TRBD1; v_call: TRBV19; cdr3_aa: CASRQGQGVTYEQYF
clone_size: NA; j_call: TRBJ2-2; d_call: NA; v_call: TRBV3-1/TRBV3-2; cdr3_aa: CASSQDSPGLVANTGELFF
clone_size: NA; j_call: TRBJ2-7; d_call: TRBD1; v_call: TRBV29-1; cdr3_aa: CSVTTGGREQYF
clone_size: NA; j_call: TRBJ1-1; d_call: TRBD1; v_call: TRBV5-1; cdr3_aa: CASSLRSGGMNTEAFF
clone_size: NA; j_call: TRBJ2-3; d_call: TRBD1; v_call: TRBV6-5; cdr3_aa: CASGQERTDTQYF
clone_size: NA; j_call: TRBJ1-2; d_call: NA; v_call: TRBV19; cdr3_aa: CASSPGVYGYTF
clone_size: NA; j_call: TRBJ2-1; d_call: TRBD2; v_call: TRBV7-9; cdr3_aa: CASRASGGAGNEQFF
clone_size: once; j_call: TRBJ2-3; d_call: NA; v_call: TRBV6-5; cdr3_aa: CASSYLEGADTQYF
clone_size: NA; j_call: TRBJ1-2; d_call: NA; v_call: TRBV5-1; cdr3_aa: CASSPGGGNGYTF
clone_size: NA; j_call: TRBJ2-7; d_call: TRBD1; v_call: TRBV23-1; cdr3_aa: CASTEAGTGNFYEQYF
clone_size: NA; j_call: TRBJ2-7; d_call: TRBD1; v_call: TRBV5-1; cdr3_aa: CASSLGQGAYEQYF
clone_size: NA; j_call: TRBJ1-5; d_call: TRBD1; v_call: TRBV18; cdr3_aa: CASSPGQGGRPQHF
clone_size: NA; j_call: TRBJ1-2; d_call: NA; v_call: TRBV6-2/TRBV6-3; cdr3_aa: CASSLTGFGYTF
clone_size: once; j_call: TRBJ2-1; d_call: TRBD2; v_call: TRBV3-1/TRBV3-2; cdr3_aa: CASSTSGTSNEQFF
clone_size: once; j_call: TRBJ2-3; d_call: NA; v_call: TRBV5-4; cdr3_aa: CASSPPTRLPDTQYF
clone_size: many; j_call: TRBJ2-5; d_call: NA; v_call: TRBV10-3; cdr3_aa: CAIRGSVTGPQETQYF
clone_size: NA; j_call: TRBJ2-7; d_call: NA; v_call: TRBV7-8; cdr3_aa: CASSFHRVDSSYEQYF
clone_size: NA; j_call: TRBJ1-1; d_call: NA; v_call: TRBV18; cdr3_aa: CASSPLRAGDPEAFF
clone_size: NA; j_call: TRBJ2-7; d_call: TRBD1; v_call: TRBV7-6; cdr3_aa: CASNNIGTGDYEQYF
clone_size: NA; j_call: TRBJ2-5; d_call: NA; v_call: TRBV18; cdr3_aa: CASSPISDSGETQYF
clone_size: NA; j_call: TRBJ1-1; d_call: TRBD1; v_call: TRBV7-2; cdr3_aa: CASSVGQMNTEAFF
clone_size: NA; j_call: TRBJ1-2; d_call: NA; v_call: TRBV4-3; cdr3_aa: CASSQGAQLGIYGYTF
clone_size: NA; j_call: TRBJ1-1; d_call: NA; v_call: TRBV6-1; cdr3_aa: CASSEWDMNTEAFF
clone_size: NA; j_call: TRBJ2-7; d_call: TRBD2; v_call: TRBV4-3; cdr3_aa: CASSQTNRGTSGYEQYF
clone_size: NA; j_call: TRBJ1-5; d_call: TRBD1; v_call: TRBV7-2; cdr3_aa: CASSFGQGNQPQHF